The clone carrying this T cell receptor (beta chain) has only a few counts. This sample is drawn from a study of blood T cell repertoires in COVID-19. CDR3 length: 12 amino acids. Germline V gene data show CDR1 as SGHKS and CDR2 as YYEKEE (reference sequence). V trimming: 5 bases; J trimming: 4 bases; junction bases outside the gene matches: 0. Clones were sequenced by immunoSEQ multiplex PCR, and TCRdb holds only the in-frame ones, with some missing. The sample lists under 300,000 clones, roughly 88% occurring once. This chain uses TRBV5-5 with TRBJ1-1, with TRBD1 matching 9 bases. Specimen: PBMCs or T cells enriched from blood (not recorded which). The sequence was obtained from a woman in her forties or fifties who had recovered from COVID-19. The CDR3 loop reads CASRGQGTEAFF. In DNA form, the CDR3 reads TGTGCCAGCAGGGGACAGGGCACTGAAGCTTTCTTT. The full variable domain, rest sourced from reference TRBV5-5 and TRBJ1-1, is DAGVTQSPTHLIKTRGQQVTLRCSPISGHKSVSWYQQVLGQGPQFIFQYYEKEERGRGNFPDRFSARQFPNYSSELNVNALLLGDSALYLCASRGQGTEAFFGQGTRLTVV.